This TCR beta chain was retrieved from a study of T cells in Graves' hyperthyroidism and ophthalmopathy (dated by TCRdb to the late 2010s). About the investigation overall: Peripheral blood samples were taken at the time of initial diagnosis, prior to any treatment. The paper reports TCR Vbeta CDR3 sequencing of approximately 140 peripheral blood samples: some 41 ophthalmopathy, about 75 hyperthyroidism and around 17 progressor patients. An independent validation cohort of under 20 hyperthyroidism patients and 17 patients who later progressed to ophthalmopathy tested prospective prediction of ophthalmopathy. After sampling, hyperthyroidism patients received methimazole starting at 30 mg daily, and ophthalmopathy patients received high-dose intravenous methylprednisolone. A discovery cohort of around 98 patients, approximately 45 with Graves' ophthalmopathy and 57 with stable Graves' hyperthyroidism, was used to find distinguishing TCR V-J signatures. Thyroid tissue and blood T-cell repertoires from six Graves' hyperthyroidism patients were also compared in the study. The approximately 100 discovery patients were divided at random into training and test sets in a 7:3 ratio.

The TCR beta CDR3 regions were amplified from the RNA transcripts. A first-round RT-PCR of the TCR CDR3 used the HTBI primer set with the Qiagen OneStep RT-PCR kit. The libraries were constructed in a second round of multiplex PCR and then size-selected and purified. Libraries were sequenced paired-end with 100 bp reads on an Illumina HiSeq2000. The published analysis was carried out like this. SOAPnuke was used to process the raw data, with reads discarded if the reads contained adapters or uncalled bases, had a mean Phred below 15, or lacked an exact constant-primer or identifier match. High-quality paired reads were merged with COPE v1.2.5, and unique nucleotide sequences were defined as clonotypes. Clonotypes were aligned to IMGT TRBV, TRBD and TRBJ reference segments using MiTCR v1.1. Analysis was restricted to V-J combinations with a frequency above 0.0001, which covered 98% to 99.2% of repertoires. The TCS score was defined as the ratio of F50 (clonal expansion) to E x V (chaos), calculated using BLOSUM62-based TCRdist between CDR3 peptides within each V-J. Welch's t-statistics and random forest reduced roughly 530 V-J features to roughly 13, which were used in a naive Bayes classifier (R e1071). Thyroid-blood repertoire similarity was quantified with the Morisita-Horn index. TCRdb cleaned the public reads at Q25 with fastp, built clones with MiXCR and kept in-frame beta chains. Rows with a matching CDR3 protein are joined into one entry that keeps the most common DNA and genes. Clone size and V and J calls follow TCRdb, not the original study. The sample profile shows just under 750,000 distinct CDR3 sequences; 35% of them were found once. Together, the top ten hold around a third of the sample.

A patient counted as having stable Graves' hyperthyroidism if no progression to ophthalmopathy occurred over 18 months of follow-up. Hyperthyroidism patients were aged 18 to 65 years and newly diagnosed, with disease duration of less than 2 months. The study excluded patients with uncontrolled infections, other autoimmune diseases, pregnancy or lactation. Clinical symptoms, serum thyroxine and TRAb, thyroid ultrasound, and orbital computed tomography formed the basis for the diagnoses. PBMCs were separated from approximately 10 ml of fresh peripheral blood using Ficoll-Paque density gradient centrifugation. Total RNA was extracted using Trizol reagent, and RNA quality was assessed on an Agilent 2100 Bioanalyzer. Findings and caveats that apply to the study as a whole: In validation, progression to ophthalmopathy was predicted by the model with almost 71% sensitivity and nearly 75% specificity, a median of 6.5 months before onset. Most expanded thyroid clonotypes (frequency above 0.001) were also found in blood, which suggests that blood repertoires may mirror thyroid immune responses. In cross-validation, a model built on a 13 V-J signature told ophthalmopathy apart from stable hyperthyroidism with 87.88% sensitivity and approximately 84% specificity, and in testing the same model reached 80%/75%. Sample size was not statistically predetermined, and investigators were not blinded to group allocation.

This clonotype has a count of ten or more. The target of this receptor is not known. No base quality information exists; no much larger clone differs at one position. Sequenced input: blood. This TCR derives from a woman between 40 and 50 years old with Graves' hyperthyroidism.

The DNA sequence follows: TGTGCCAGCAGCGTAGATGGCAGCGGGCCAGAGCAGTACTTC. It specifies CASSVDGSGPEQYF. This chain is built from TRBV9 and TRBJ2-7, with a tentative D gene TRBD2 over 6 matching bases. CDR1 and CDR2 (SGDLS, YYNGEE) derive from the germline V gene. The trim is 0 bases for V and 7 bases for J, with a gap of 14 bases between the germline ends. The CDR3 holds 14 amino acids from the cysteine to the phenylalanine. The entry retains the CDR3 DNA only, 42 bases that are in frame from base 1.